The present TCR beta chain was sequenced within a study of radiation and T cells in renal cell carcinoma. The time point: baseline pretreatment blood. Regarding treatment: 15 Gy SBRT to primary tumor, nephrectomy 4 weeks later. Blood was sampled at baseline, 2 weeks and 4 weeks after SBRT. This renal cell carcinoma was of the clear cell type. Study-wide findings and caveats: Top tumor clonotypes rose in blood 2 weeks post-radiation, then contracted. Baseline intratumoral clonotype presence is unknown without pretreatment biopsies.

Clones were sequenced by immunoSEQ multiplex PCR, and TCRdb holds only the in-frame ones, with some missing. Here the sample spans 100,000 to 150,000 clones, roughly 85% being singletons. To note about this clone: Its specificity is not known.

This TCR was sampled from a woman aged 60 to 75 with renal cell carcinoma. Here the sequenced sample was blood, taken from a patient whose treatment included radiotherapy and nephrectomy.

This CDR3 reads CASRLGTSDSTDTQYF. The CDR3 DNA follows: TGCGCCAGCAGGCTTGGGACTAGCGACAGCACAGATACGCAGTATTTT. V and J are TRBV5-1 and TRBJ2-3; the match to TRBD2 covers 10 bases. V was clipped by 5 bases and J by 0 bases; unmatched bases: 6. The CDR3 has 16 amino acids. CDR1 SGHRS and CDR2 YFSETQ come from the germline V gene.